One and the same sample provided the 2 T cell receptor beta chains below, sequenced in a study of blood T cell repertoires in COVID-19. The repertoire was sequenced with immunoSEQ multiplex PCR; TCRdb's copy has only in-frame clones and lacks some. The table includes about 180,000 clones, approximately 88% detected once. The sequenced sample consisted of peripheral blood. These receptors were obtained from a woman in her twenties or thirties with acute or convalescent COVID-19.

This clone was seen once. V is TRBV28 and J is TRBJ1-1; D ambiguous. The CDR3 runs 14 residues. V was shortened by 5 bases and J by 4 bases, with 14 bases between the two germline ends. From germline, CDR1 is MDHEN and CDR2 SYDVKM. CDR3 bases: TGTGCCAGCAGTGGGAGGAGGGATCCCACTGAAGCTTTCTTT. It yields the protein CASSGRRDPTEAFF. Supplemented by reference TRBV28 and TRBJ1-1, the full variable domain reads DVKVTQSSRYLVKRTGEKVFLECVQDMDHENMFWYRQDPGLGLRLIYFSYDVKMKEKGDIPEGYSVSREKKERFSLILESASTNQTSMYLCASSGRRDPTEAFFGQGTRLTVV.

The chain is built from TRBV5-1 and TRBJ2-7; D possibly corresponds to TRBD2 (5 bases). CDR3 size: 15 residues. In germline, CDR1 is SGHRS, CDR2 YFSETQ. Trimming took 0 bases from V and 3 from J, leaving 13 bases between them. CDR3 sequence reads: CASSLDRGYYYEQYF. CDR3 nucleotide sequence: TGCGCCAGCAGCTTGGATCGCGGGTATTACTACGAGCAGTACTTC. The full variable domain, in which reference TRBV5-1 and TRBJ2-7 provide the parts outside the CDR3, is KAGVTQTPRYLIKTRGQQVTLSCSPISGHRSVSWYQQTPGQGLQFLFEYFSETQRNKGNFPGRFSGRQFSNSRSEMNVSTLELGDSALYLCASSLDRGYYYEQYFGPGTRLTVT.